One and the same sample provided the 7 T cell receptor beta chains below, sequenced in a study of CD8 T cells in Susac syndrome (dated by TCRdb to the late 2010s). Receptor libraries were prepared by the immunoSEQ multiplex PCR assay. RNA was extracted with the RNeasy kit and 0.5 to 1 ug was reverse transcribed using random hexamers. The public reads were run again by TCRdb, first through fastp at Q25 and then through MiXCR, and only productive beta chains were kept. Entries that share a CDR3 protein sequence are merged under the most common genes and DNA. In this sample the table shows about 140,000 distinct CDR3 sequences, 94% of which occur a single time. The ten largest account for over 0.07% of the sample. What was sequenced was CD4+ T cells from PBMCs. The receptor set was obtained from a human donor in good health.

V is TRBV12-3 or TRBV12-4 and J is TRBJ1-2, with D perhaps TRBD1 (5 bases). V shed 4 bases and J shed 2 bases, with 5 bases lying between them. The CDR3 totals 12 residues. CDR3 protein: CASSWGNYGYTF. DNA of the CDR3: TGTGCCAGCAGTTGGGGCAACTATGGCTACACCTTC.

The chain uses TRBV20-1 and TRBJ2-4; 10 nucleotides line up with TRBD1. Germline trimming cut 3 bases from V and 0 bases from J; bases unmatched to any gene: 5. CDR1 and CDR2 from the germline V gene are DFQATT and SNEGSKA (reference sequence). The CDR3 extends over 16 amino acids. The CDR3 region is CSARGQGRLAKNIQYF. The CDR3 DNA sequence: TGCAGTGCTAGGGGACAGGGGCGCCTAGCCAAAAACATTCAGTACTTC.

This rearrangement joins TRBV12-3 or TRBV12-4 to TRBJ1-5; D not certain. This CDR3 comprises 13 residues. The V end lost 7 bases, the J end lost 5 bases, and 12 bases lay between the germline ends. The CDR3 region is CASKEGADQPQHF. The CDR3 coding sequence is TGTGCCAGCAAGGAGGGTGCCGATCAGCCCCAGCATTTT.

Here the CDR3 DNA reads TGCAGTGCAAGCCTAAGCGGCTCCTCCTACAATGAGCAGTTCTTC. This sequence encodes CSASLSGSSYNEQFF. The rearrangement joins TRBV20-1 to TRBJ2-1, with D perhaps TRBD2 (5 bases). The CDR3 consists of 15 residues. The germline CDR1 and CDR2 sequences are DFQATT and SNEGSKA (reference sequence). V lost 6 bases and J 0 bases, leaving 15 bases between the germline ends.

The rearrangement joins TRBV29-1 to TRBJ2-2; 7 bases line up with TRBD1. V shed 5 bases, J shed 5 bases, and the junction held 2 bases outside the gene matches. CDR1 and CDR2 from the germline V gene are SQVTM and ANQGSEA. The CDR3 is 12 residues long. The CDR3 DNA follows: TGCAGCGTTACGACAGGGACCGGGGAGCTGTTTTTT. This translates into CSVTTGTGELFF.

A few counts support this clonotype. The chain employs TRBV6-2 or TRBV6-3 and TRBJ2-5, with D hard to call. The CDR3 contains 13 residues. The ends were cut back, 6 bases at V and 4 bases at J, with 12 bases in the middle. Germline values: CDR1 MNHEY, CDR2 SVGEGT. CDR3 nucleotides: TGTGCCAGCAGCGCCTCTAGGATAGAGACCCAGTACTTC. This encodes CASSASRIETQYF.

Written as DNA, the CDR3 is TGTGCCAGCAGCTTAGGGTCCCTAGGGGGCCAGTACTTC. It translates to CASSLGSLGGQYF. The chain combines TRBV11-2 with TRBJ2-7; TRBD1 matches 7 bases. The CDR3 consists of 13 residues. V was clipped by 1 base and J by 10 bases; unmatched bases: 7. Per the germline V gene, CDR1 is SGHAT and CDR2 is FQNNGV.